The 9 T cell receptor beta chains below all came from one sample that was sequenced in a study of CD8+ T cells in alopecia areata. Treatment reported: oral pan-JAK inhibitor, 5-10 mg twice daily. Following RNA extraction, reverse transcription yielded cDNA that acted as the sequencing template. Data came from immunoSEQ multiplex PCR; TCRdb stores just in-frame clones and leaves some out. The sample lists roughly 110,000 clones, around three fifths occurring once. The sequencing used CD8+ T cells sorted from blood, collected at week 24, from a patient treated with tofacitinib. The source is a human donor with alopecia areata.

J is TRBJ2-1 and V is TRBV7-9, with D possibly TRBD2 on 6 matching bases. The germline V gene has CDR1 SEHNR and CDR2 FQNEAQ (reference sequence). V was pared by 5 bases and J by 0 bases, with 11 bases between. There are 15 residues in the CDR3. The CDR3 loop is CASSPSASSYNEQFF. Here the CDR3 DNA reads TGTGCCAGCAGCCCTAGCGCAAGCTCCTACAATGAGCAGTTCTTC. The full variable domain, in which reference TRBV7-9 and TRBJ2-1 provide the parts outside the CDR3, is DTGVSQNPRHKITKRGQNVTFRCDPISEHNRLYWYRQTLGQGPEFLTYFQNEAQLEKSRLLSDRFSAERPKGSFSTLEIQRTEQGDSAMYLCASSPSASSYNEQFFGPGTRLTVL.

By share of the sample, this clone is medium-sized. The chain is built from TRBV12-5 and TRBJ2-3; no clear D. Trimming took off 6 bases at V and 0 bases at J, with 16 bases between the two ends. Germline CDR1 and CDR2: LGHNT and FRNRAP. The CDR3 sequence is 16 residues long. The CDR3 loop reads CASGTTTRPSTDTQYF. Here the CDR3 DNA reads TGTGCTAGTGGCACTACCACCCGACCTAGCACAGATACGCAGTATTTT.

The sample holds a few counts of this clone. The V and J genes are TRBV13 and TRBJ1-1; D might be TRBD1 (6 bases). Germline values: CDR1 PRHDT, CDR2 FYEKMQ (reference sequence). The CDR3 is 11 amino acids. Trimming shortened V by 5 bases and J by 7 bases, and 8 bases separated the two germline ends. The CDR3 here is CASSEQGEAFF. In nucleotides, the CDR3 is TGTGCCAGCAGCGAACAGGGTGAAGCTTTCTTT.

The rearrangement links TRBV4-2 to TRBJ2-6, with D tentatively TRBD2 (6 bases). The length of the CDR3 is 14 residues. V dropped 5 bases and J dropped 2 bases, with 7 bases sitting between them. The V gene's germline CDR1 is LGHNA and CDR2 YNFKEQ. The CDR3 nucleotides read TGTGCCAGCAGCTCGGGGGCTGGGGCCAACGTCCTGACTTTC. It codes for CASSSGAGANVLTF.

The rearrangement joins TRBV5-6 to TRBJ1-2; D remains ambiguous. The CDR3 loop spans 11 amino acids. CDR1 is SGHDT and CDR2 is YYEEEE in the germline V gene. V lost 4 bases, J lost 7 bases, and 8 bases lay in between. Here the CDR3 reads CASSREGGYTF. In nucleotides, the CDR3 is TGTGCCAGCAGCCGGGAAGGTGGCTACACCTTC.

This clone has only one observation. The chain couples TRBV7-9 to TRBJ2-2; TRBD2 is a possible D gene (5 bases). The CDR3 has 14 amino acids. V shed 5 bases and J shed 4 bases, with 11 bases lying between them. Germline CDR1 is SEHNR and CDR2 is FQNEAQ (reference sequence). The CDR3 bases are TGTGCCAGCAGCCGGGGTGAGGTCACCGGGGAGCTGTTTTTT. The encoded protein is CASSRGEVTGELFF.

There are a few counts of this clone. The gene calls are TRBV5-6 and TRBJ2-6; 8 nucleotides line up with TRBD1. V lost 4 bases to trimming and J lost 4 bases; unmatched junction nucleotides: 10. This CDR3 is 17 amino acids long. Germline V lookup: CDR1 SGHDT, CDR2 YYEEEE. The CDR3 sequence: CASSAENRGTGANVLTF. DNA for the CDR3: TGTGCCAGCAGCGCGGAAAACAGGGGGACAGGGGCCAACGTCCTGACTTTC.

The V call is TRBV7-9, the J call TRBJ2-7; TRBD2 aligns across 11 bases. This CDR3 region has 15 residues. Germline CDR1 SEHNR, CDR2 FQNEAQ (reference sequence). Trimming cost V 6 bases and J 2 bases; bases outside gene matches: 6. The DNA for the CDR3 is TGTGCCAGCAGTCCTCCGACTAGCGGGGCCTACGAGCAGTACTTC. It yields the protein CASSPPTSGAYEQYF.

The J gene is TRBJ1-2, the V gene TRBV13; TRBD1 matches at 8 bases. Germline CDR1 and CDR2: PRHDT and FYEKMQ (reference sequence). V was pared by 5 bases and J by 4 bases, with 12 bases of the junction left unmatched. The CDR3 totals 16 residues. This chain's CDR3 is CASSLADREKVYGYTF. The CDR3 bases are TGTGCCAGCAGCCTGGCGGACAGGGAGAAGGTCTATGGCTACACCTTC.